This T cell receptor beta chain was found in a study of beta chain features in type 1 diabetes. Points from the study as a whole: The naive, central memory and Treg TCRB repertoires showed an apparent similarity that was greater among patients than among healthy donors.

J gave up 4 bases and V 4 bases, and 4 bases lay outside the gene matches. Germline V gene lookup returns CDR1 LGHNA and CDR2 YSLEER. The length of the CDR3 is 14 residues. The entirety of the isolated RNA underwent reverse transcription, so expressed TCRB transcripts were sequenced. Repertoires were generated with immunoSEQ multiplex PCR, while TCRdb's copy carries only in-frame clones and drops some. This sample has around 250,000 clones; approximately 14% occur once, and the top ten carry about 0.026%. This clone was seen a few times. Its antigen is not known. The rearrangement joins TRBV4-3 to TRBJ1-2; 9 bases agree with TRBD1. This clonotype was sampled from a woman aged 40 to 50 in good health. The sequencing input was naive CD4+ T cells from blood. CDR3 coding DNA: TGCGCCAGCAGCCTAGGGACAGGGAGCTATGGCTACACCTTC. It codes for CASSLGTGSYGYTF.